A single sample gave rise to the 28 T cell receptor beta chains below, sequenced in a study of CD8+ T cells in alopecia areata. Extracted RNA was reverse transcribed into cDNA, the sequencing template. Profiling relied on immunoSEQ multiplex PCR, and the TCRdb table lists in-frame clones only, not all of them. This table holds 150,000 to 200,000 clones, over 55% found once. The sequences come from CD4+ T cells sorted from blood, collected at week 0. All receptors come from a human donor with alopecia areata.

The rearrangement joins TRBV29-1 to TRBJ2-3, with no clear D. Trimming removed 1 base from V and 4 bases from J, with 12 bases in between. Looked up from germline, CDR1 is SQVTM and CDR2 is ANQGSEA. The CDR3 consists of 14 residues. CDR3: CSVEVQLRADTQYF. Here the CDR3 DNA reads TGCAGCGTTGAAGTCCAGTTACGGGCAGATACGCAGTATTTT.

The CDR3 loop reads CAGSLAGGDTQYF. Written as DNA, the CDR3 is TGTGCCGGCTCACTAGCGGGGGGAGATACGCAGTATTTT. This sequence joins TRBV2 and TRBJ2-3; 12 bases are shared with TRBD2. Germline trimming cut 11 bases from V and 5 bases from J; bases unmatched to any gene: 5. Germline CDR1 and CDR2: SNHLY and FYNNEI. The CDR3 covers 13 residues.

The chain has TRBV7-2 and TRBJ1-5; D remains unclear. This CDR3 comprises 12 residues. Per the germline V gene, CDR1 is SGHTA and CDR2 is FQGNSA. V was pared by 2 bases and J by 10 bases, with 9 bases between. This CDR3 reads CASSLRPGPQHF. The DNA of the CDR3 is TGTGCCAGCAGCTTACGGCCCGGTCCCCAGCATTTT.

This clone was seen a few times. The chain joins TRBV4-3 to TRBJ1-3; D is uncertain. In germline, CDR1 is LGHNA, CDR2 YSLEER. CDR3 length: 15 amino acids. The V and J ends lost 0 bases and 4 bases respectively, with 10 bases between them. In DNA form, the CDR3 reads TGCGCCAGCAGCCAAGATCTGGCAGGAGGAAACACCATATATTTT. Protein sequence: CASSQDLAGGNTIYF.

A word on this clone: Other DNA sequences from this sample encode an identical CDR3 as well. This rearrangement joins TRBV7-3 to TRBJ1-2; no clear D gene. The V gene lost 5 bases and the J gene lost 4 bases, with 11 bases spanning the gap. The CDR3 has 13 residues. Germline assignment: CDR1 SGHTA and CDR2 FQGTGA. The CDR3 DNA is TGTGCCAGCAGCGAGGAAGGAGGCTATGGCTACACCTTC. Protein: CASSEEGGYGYTF.

This clone has more than one count but fewer than ten. The chain couples TRBV4-1 to TRBJ2-2, with D perhaps given as TRBD1 or TRBD2 (5 bases each). The CDR3 runs to 19 residues. Trimming stripped 0 bases from V and 3 bases from J, with 20 bases between. Germline loops: CDR1 MGHRA, CDR2 YSYEKL. Written as DNA, the CDR3 is TGCGCCAGCAGCCAAGATTACTGGCAGGGTAGCGTCGACACCGGGGAGCTGTTTTTT. This translates into CASSQDYWQGSVDTGELFF.

This clone appeared a few times. The chain's CDR3 is CSAADRALLEQYF. The CDR3 nucleotides read TGCAGCGCCGCGGACAGGGCTCTGCTCGAGCAGTACTTC. The chain employs TRBV29-1 and TRBJ2-7; the match to TRBD1 covers 8 bases. The length of the CDR3 is 13 residues. Germline V CDR1 and CDR2: SQVTM, ANQGSEA. Trimming at V came to 7 bases and at J to 6 bases, leaving 11 bases not matched to a gene.

The genes are TRBV6-1 and TRBJ2-6; D is tentatively TRBD1 or TRBD2 (5 bases each). The CDR3 spans 15 residues. The V and J ends lost 4 bases and 2 bases respectively, with 9 bases between them. Germline assignment: CDR1 MNHNS and CDR2 SASEGT. The CDR3 is CASSGQGAGANVLTF. The CDR3 coding sequence is TGTGCCAGCAGTGGTCAGGGAGCTGGGGCCAACGTCCTGACTTTC.

The J gene is TRBJ2-7, the V gene TRBV29-1; no reliable D call. In germline, CDR1 is SQVTM, CDR2 ANQGSEA. The CDR3 is 14 residues long. V gave up 5 bases and J gave up 8 bases, with 22 bases separating them. DNA for the CDR3: TGCAGCGTTACGTCGGGCTCCTTTGGGGAAAAGCAGTACTTC. The encoded protein is CSVTSGSFGEKQYF.

This sequence joins TRBV29-1 and TRBJ2-7, with D possibly being TRBD1 (5 bases). V was cut by 6 bases and J by 3 bases, with 15 bases left in between. The CDR3 runs 13 residues. CDR1 and CDR2 from the germline V gene are SQVTM and ANQGSEA. The CDR3 region has the DNA TGCAGCGTCCAAAGCAAGACAGACTACGAGCAGTACTTC. Protein: CSVQSKTDYEQYF.

In its sample, this clone was seen once. V gene TRBV14 combines with J gene TRBJ1-6; tentatively, D is TRBD1 (5 bases). V was cut by 3 bases and J by 11 bases, with 14 bases left in between. This CDR3 region has 14 residues. The germline gives CDR1 SGHDN, CDR2 FVKESK. The CDR3 loop reads CASSQGLTDPPLHF. The DNA of the CDR3 is TGTGCCAGCAGCCAGGGACTTACCGACCCACCCCTCCACTTT.

This clone came up once. The chain recombines TRBV2 with TRBJ2-7; tentative D call: TRBD1 (6 bases). The CDR3 is made up of 12 amino acids. The V end lost 5 bases, the J end lost 7 bases, and 12 bases lay between the germline ends. CDR1 and CDR2 from the germline V gene are SNHLY and FYNNEI. The CDR3, as DNA: TGTGCCAGCAGTTTCCAGGGGTGGGAGCAGTACTTC. Translating gives CASSFQGWEQYF.

In this sample, this clone turned up a few times. V is TRBV11-3 and J is TRBJ2-1; 8 bases match TRBD2. The CDR3 totals 16 residues. CDR1 SGHNT and CDR2 YENEEA come from the germline V gene. The trim removed 6 bases at V and 6 bases at J, leaving 13 bases unmatched. CDR3 in amino acids: CASRNSRGGRFNEQFF. The CDR3 region has the DNA TGTGCCAGCAGAAATTCTCGGGGGGGCCGTTTCAATGAGCAGTTCTTC.

V usage is TRBV27 and J usage is TRBJ2-7; D is perhaps TRBD1 (5 bases). This CDR3 comprises 13 residues. Germline V gene data show CDR1 as MNHEY and CDR2 as SMNVEV (reference sequence). Trimming left V 5 bases short and J 5 bases short, with 13 bases between. The CDR3 nucleotides are TGTGCCAGCAGTCCCTCGACAGAGAACGAGCAGTACTTC. Amino acid sequence: CASSPSTENEQYF.

The chain joins TRBV4-3 to TRBJ1-2; no firm D call. The V end was cut by 2 bases, the J end by 0 bases, with 10 bases between. This CDR3 contains 15 residues. Germline V gene data show CDR1 as LGHNA and CDR2 as YSLEER. The CDR3 protein is CASSQSLGTNYGYTF. CDR3 sequence (DNA): TGCGCCAGCAGCCAATCCCTAGGTACTAACTATGGCTACACCTTC.

V is TRBV30 and J is TRBJ1-1; D unclear. Trimming stripped 0 bases from V and 4 bases from J, with 9 bases between. The germline gives CDR1 GTSNPN, CDR2 SVGIG (reference sequence). CDR3 size: 13 residues. CDR3: CAWSVRAGTEAFF. The CDR3 coding sequence is TGTGCCTGGAGTGTTAGGGCGGGCACTGAAGCTTTCTTT.

This clone has just a few counts. The chain couples TRBV27 to TRBJ1-6, with D uncertain. The CDR3 is 12 amino acids. V was pared by 3 bases and J by 7 bases, with 4 bases between. Germline CDR1 is MNHEY and CDR2 is SMNVEV (reference sequence). This CDR3 is CASSLRNSPLHF. CDR3 coding DNA: TGTGCCAGCAGTTTGCGAAATTCACCCCTCCACTTT.

The J gene is TRBJ1-5, the V gene TRBV30, with D possibly TRBD1 on 5 matching bases. The CDR3 contains 13 residues. CDR1 is GTSNPN and CDR2 is SVGIG in the germline V gene (reference sequence). Trimming removed 2 bases at V and 7 bases at J, with 12 bases between. CDR3 sequence reads: CAWSNGRDQPQHF. CDR3 sequence (DNA): TGTGCCTGGAGTAACGGCAGGGACCAGCCCCAGCATTTT.

The rearrangement uses TRBV10-3 and TRBJ2-5, with D perhaps TRBD1 or TRBD2 (5 bases each). CDR1 and CDR2 (germline): ENHRY, SYGVKD. The germline V and J ends were trimmed by 6 bases and 4 bases, with 12 bases remaining between them. This CDR3 is 13 amino acids long. CDR3 bases: TGTGCCATCAGACCGGGACCCACAGAGACCCAGTACTTC. It specifies CAIRPGPTETQYF.

The gene calls are TRBV2 and TRBJ2-6; 8 nucleotides agree with TRBD1. Germline V gene data show CDR1 as SNHLY and CDR2 as FYNNEI. The ends lost 7 bases at V and 0 bases at J; junction bases unmatched: 8. This CDR3 region has 17 residues. CDR3 in amino acids: CASKSDRASSGANVLTF. In DNA, the CDR3 is TGTGCCAGCAAATCGGACAGGGCGTCCTCTGGGGCCAACGTCCTGACTTTC.

The chain recombines TRBV9 with TRBJ2-1; 8 bases are a match to TRBD2. The CDR3 totals 15 residues. CDR1 SGDLS and CDR2 YYNGEE come from the germline V gene. V shed 4 bases, J shed 6 bases, and the junction held 9 bases outside the gene matches. The CDR3 nucleotides read TGTGCCAGCAGCAAGGGAGCGGGGGAGGGCAATGAGCAGTTCTTC. This translates into CASSKGAGEGNEQFF.

This sequence joins TRBV29-1 and TRBJ1-1, with D unclear. CDR3 length: 11 residues. Germline values: CDR1 SQVTM, CDR2 ANQGSEA. V was trimmed by 5 bases and J by 5 bases, leaving 9 bases between them. For the CDR3, the DNA is TGCAGCGTTTCAAAGGGTACTGAAGCTTTCTTT. Translation gives CSVSKGTEAFF.

The chain couples TRBV5-1 to TRBJ2-7; TRBD1 agrees at 8 bases. CDR3 length: 16 residues. The V gene's germline CDR1 is SGHRS and CDR2 YFSETQ. Losses at the gene ends were 0 bases for V and 0 bases for J; bases not matched to a gene: 5. In DNA form, the CDR3 reads TGCGCCAGCAGCTTGGCGGACAGGGTCATCTCCTACGAGCAGTACTTC. It yields the protein CASSLADRVISYEQYF.

V and J are TRBV29-1 and TRBJ1-1, with a weak D call TRBD1 (6 bases). The ends were cut back, 2 bases at V and 3 bases at J, with 10 bases in the middle. This CDR3 region has 13 residues. Germline values: CDR1 SQVTM, CDR2 ANQGSEA. The CDR3 sequence is CSVERGGDTEAFF. The CDR3 bases are TGCAGCGTTGAACGGGGGGGCGACACTGAAGCTTTCTTT.

The rearrangement uses TRBV21-1 and TRBJ1-2; no DNA check was done on the table's D call, TRBD1. TRBV21-1 is annotated as a pseudogene. The CDR3 length is 10 residues. The CDR3 spells CPTQGYGYTF. The CDR3 region has the DNA TGTCCCACGCAGGGCTATGGCTACACCTTC.

The V and J genes are TRBV4-3 and TRBJ2-7, with TRBD1 identical over 11 bases. This CDR3 is 15 amino acids long. CDR1 and CDR2 from the germline V gene are LGHNA and YSLEER. V gave up 0 bases and J gave up 7 bases; unmatched junction bases: 5. The CDR3 DNA sequence: TGCGCCAGCAGCCAAGATGGGACAGGGGGTCGGGAGCAGTACTTC. This gives the protein CASSQDGTGGREQYF.

The chain recombines TRBV29-1 with TRBJ2-4; D remains unclear. The germline V and J ends were trimmed by 4 bases and 5 bases, with 3 bases remaining between them. The CDR3 runs to 10 residues. Germline V gives CDR1 SQVTM, CDR2 ANQGSEA. The CDR3 here is CSVAENIQYF. The DNA of the CDR3 is TGCAGCGTTGCGGAAAACATTCAGTACTTC.

This clone turned up a few times. The gene calls are TRBV7-2 and TRBJ2-1, with 9 bases that match TRBD2. The CDR3 is 18 residues long. With 5 bases clipped from V and 0 bases from J, the junction kept 11 bases outside the gene matches. Germline CDR1 and CDR2: SGHTA and FQGNSA. The CDR3 protein is CASSRPTSGGSSYNEQFF. DNA for the CDR3: TGTGCCAGCAGCCGCCCTACCAGCGGGGGGAGCTCCTACAATGAGCAGTTCTTC.